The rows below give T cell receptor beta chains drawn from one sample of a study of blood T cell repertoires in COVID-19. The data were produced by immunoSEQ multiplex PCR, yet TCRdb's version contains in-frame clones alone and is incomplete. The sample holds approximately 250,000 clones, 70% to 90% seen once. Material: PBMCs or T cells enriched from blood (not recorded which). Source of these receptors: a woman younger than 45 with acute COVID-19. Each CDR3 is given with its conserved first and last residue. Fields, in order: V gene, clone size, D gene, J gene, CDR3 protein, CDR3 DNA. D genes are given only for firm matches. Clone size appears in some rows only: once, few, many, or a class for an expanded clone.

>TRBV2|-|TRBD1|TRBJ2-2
CASRRTGGTSTGELFF
TGTGCCAGCAGACGAACAGGGGGAACGTCTACCGGGGAGCTGTTTTTT
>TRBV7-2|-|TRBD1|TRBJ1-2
CASSTTDRLDYGYTF
TGTGCCAGCAGCACCACGGACAGGTTGGACTATGGCTACACCTTC
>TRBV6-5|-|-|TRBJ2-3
CASSYSGADTQYF
TGTGCCAGCAGTTACTCAGGGGCAGATACGCAGTATTTT
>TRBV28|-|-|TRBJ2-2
CASRRDGELFF
TGTGCCAGCAGACGGGACGGGGAGCTGTTTTTT
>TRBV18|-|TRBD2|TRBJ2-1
CASSHLAGGTSSYNEQFF
TGTGCCAGCTCACATCTAGCGGGAGGTACTAGCTCCTACAATGAGCAGTTCTTC
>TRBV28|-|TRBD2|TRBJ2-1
CASSFLTAGVNNEQFF
TGTGCCAGCAGTTTCCTCACAGCGGGAGTTAACAATGAGCAGTTCTTC
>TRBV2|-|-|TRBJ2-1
CASTASALSSYNEQFF
TGTGCCAGCACGGCTAGCGCCCTAAGCTCCTACAATGAGCAGTTCTTC
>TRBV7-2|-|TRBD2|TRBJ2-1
CASSLGPAGGRYNEQFF
TGTGCCAGCAGCTTAGGCCCAGCGGGAGGGAGATACAATGAGCAGTTCTTC
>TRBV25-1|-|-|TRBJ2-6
CASEGHLDSRSGANVLTF
TGTGCCAGCGAGGGTCACTTGGACAGCCGCTCTGGGGCCAACGTCCTGACTTTC
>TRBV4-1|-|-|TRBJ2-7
CASSQGQKTYEQYF
TGCGCCAGCAGCCAAGGACAGAAAACCTACGAGCAGTACTTC
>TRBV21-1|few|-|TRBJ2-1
CASSRGLAGGNEQFF
TGTGCCAGCAGCAGAGGACTAGCGGGAGGTAATGAGCAGTTCTTC